This TCR beta chain was sequenced during a study of CXCR3-negative and CXCR3-positive naive CD8 T cells. Each TRB cDNA library was prepared by 5' RACE (with UMI labels). TCRdb re-called the 5' RACE reads and shows each CDR3 protein once, DNA omitted. The record lists around 92,000 distinct CDR3 sequences, of which the ten most abundant hold around 1.8%. CDR1 and CDR2 from the germline V gene are SGHRS and YFSETQ. The CDR3 runs 16 residues. The chain employs TRBV5-1 and TRBJ2-5; TCRdb gives TRBD1 as the D gene, but with no DNA this cannot be confirmed. Source material: naive CXCR3- CD8+ T cells from blood. Subset reported: CD45RO-CCR7+CD27+CD95- naive CD8+ T cells lacking CXCR3 (TNR3-). The source of this sequence is a human donor in good health. Some clones in this sample may be carry-over from other donors' samples. CDR3: CASSLRTTGHGETQYF.